The 32 T cell receptor beta chains listed next were all sequenced from one sample in a study of cytomegalovirus exposure and HLA in healthy donors. Sequencing used immunoSEQ multiplex PCR; TCRdb keeps in-frame clones, though not all of them. This table holds around 180,000 clones, 84% found once. The sequenced sample consisted of PBMCs. These receptors were obtained from a man aged 18 to 30 in good health and CMV-seropositive.

The chain has TRBV5-1 and TRBJ2-5; 9 nucleotides align to TRBD2. V gave up 6 bases and J gave up 0 bases; unmatched junction bases: 6. In germline, CDR1 is SGHRS, CDR2 YFSETQ. The CDR3 length is 15 residues. The CDR3 sequence: CASTGSGRYQETQYF. CDR3 DNA: TGCGCCAGCACCGGCAGCGGGAGGTACCAAGAGACCCAGTACTTC.

The chain carries TRBV27 and TRBJ2-7; 9 bases fit TRBD2. This CDR3 has 13 amino acids. The V and J ends lost 8 bases and 3 bases, in that order; junction bases with no gene match: 5. Germline loops: CDR1 MNHEY, CDR2 SMNVEV (reference sequence). CDR3 DNA sequence: TGTGCCAGCGCCCTAGCGGGAATCTACGAGCAGTACTTC. Protein product: CASALAGIYEQYF.

V usage is TRBV6-5 and J usage is TRBJ2-7, with TRBD2 identical over 14 bases. There are 15 residues in the CDR3. The V segment lost 6 bases and the J segment 3 bases; nucleotides outside the gene matches: 4. In germline, CDR1 is MNHEY, CDR2 SVGAGI. The CDR3 loop is CASRPGTSGSYEQYF. DNA for the CDR3: TGTGCCAGCAGACCAGGGACTAGCGGGAGCTACGAGCAGTACTTC.

J is TRBJ2-2 and V is TRBV5-4, with TRBD1 identical over 7 bases. Trimming at V came to 4 bases and at J to 5 bases, leaving 5 bases not matched to a gene. CDR3 length: 14 residues. Germline V gene sequence: CDR1 SGHNT, CDR2 YYREEE (reference sequence). The CDR3 loop reads CASSRTGSTGELFF. The CDR3 DNA sequence: TGTGCCAGCAGCCGGACAGGTAGTACCGGGGAGCTGTTTTTT.

This clone was observed once. The J gene is TRBJ2-7, the V gene TRBV12-1; TRBD1, the D gene given by the table, was not confirmed from the DNA. TRBV12-1 is shown as a pseudogene. This CDR3 has 12 residues. In nucleotides, the CDR3 is TGTGCCAGCAGCCCCAGGGGCTACGAGCAGTACTTC. It yields the protein CASSPRGYEQYF.

The genes are TRBV19 and TRBJ2-7; 7 bases align to TRBD2. The germline V gene encodes CDR1 LNHDA and CDR2 SQIVND (reference sequence). V dropped 7 bases and J dropped 4; count of bases not matched to a gene: 7. There are 13 residues in the CDR3. For the CDR3, the DNA is TGTGCCAGTACCGGGGGGTACGGGTACGAGCAGTACTTC. This sequence encodes CASTGGYGYEQYF. Filled out from reference TRBV19 and TRBJ2-7, the complete variable domain reads DGGITQSPKYLFRKEGQNVTLSCEQNLNHDAMYWYRQDPGQGLRLIYYSQIVNDFQKGDIAEGYSVSREKKESFPLTVTSAQKNPTAFYLCASTGGYGYEQYFGPGTRLTVT.

This chain links TRBV5-4 with TRBJ2-3; D ambiguous. Trimming shortened V by 0 bases and J by 0 bases, and 8 bases separated the two germline ends. The CDR3 covers 15 residues. Germline V gives CDR1 SGHNT, CDR2 YYREEE (reference sequence). The CDR3 sequence is CASSLGAGSTDTQYF. The CDR3, as DNA: TGTGCCAGCAGCTTGGGGGCAGGAAGCACAGATACGCAGTATTTT.

V and J are TRBV19 and TRBJ2-6, with a weak D call TRBD2 (5 bases). V was pared by 7 bases and J by 1 base, with 8 bases between. Germline lookup yields CDR1 LNHDA and CDR2 SQIVND (reference sequence). CDR3 length equals 14 residues. Written as DNA, the CDR3 is TGTGCCAGTACCGGGGAATCTGGGGCCAACGTCCTGACTTTC. Amino acids: CASTGESGANVLTF.

The V and J genes are TRBV7-9 and TRBJ2-3; D is perhaps TRBD1 (5 bases). CDR3 length: 14 residues. The V gene lost 1 base and the J gene lost 2 bases, with 7 bases spanning the gap. Germline V gene data show CDR1 as SEHNR and CDR2 as FQNEAQ (reference sequence). Here the CDR3 DNA reads TGTGCCAGCAGCTTAGGACAGTCCACAGATACGCAGTATTTT. Encoded protein: CASSLGQSTDTQYF.

The J gene is TRBJ2-2, the V gene TRBV5-1; TRBD1 aligns across 9 bases. Germline loops: CDR1 SGHRS, CDR2 YFSETQ. The CDR3 sequence is 15 residues long. V gave up 2 bases and J gave up 6 bases; unmatched junction bases: 5. In DNA form, the CDR3 reads TGCGCCAGCAGCTTTAGCGGACAGGGGTCCGGGGAGCTGTTTTTT. It translates to CASSFSGQGSGELFF.

The chain combines TRBV19 with TRBJ1-5; 7 nucleotides match TRBD1. Germline CDR1 is LNHDA and CDR2 is SQIVND (reference sequence). The CDR3 is 15 residues long. J gave up 6 bases and V 1 base, and 6 bases lay outside the gene matches. Written as DNA, the CDR3 is TGTGCCAGTAGTATAGGAGGGGGCCGGAGTCAGCCCCAGCATTTT. As protein: CASSIGGGRSQPQHF.

The chain has TRBV7-8 and TRBJ2-5, with D hard to call. Looked up from germline, CDR1 is SGHVS and CDR2 is FQNEAQ. The V gene lost 3 bases and the J gene lost 5 bases, with 4 bases spanning the gap. This CDR3 has 11 residues. The CDR3, as DNA: TGTGCCAGCAGCTTTAGCGAGACCCAGTACTTC. It yields the protein CASSFSETQYF.

This clone has just a few counts. This chain joins TRBV30 and TRBJ1-1; weak D call: TRBD1 (6 bases). The germline V gene has CDR1 GTSNPN and CDR2 SVGIG (reference sequence). V was trimmed by 5 bases and J by 5 bases, leaving 12 bases between them. CDR3 size: 12 residues. The chain's CDR3 is CAWWGRGTEAFF. CDR3 bases: TGTGCCTGGTGGGGGAGGGGGACTGAAGCTTTCTTT. Complete variable domain (other parts from reference TRBV30 and TRBJ1-1): SQTIHQWPATLVQPVGSPLSLECTVEGTSNPNLYWYRQAAGRGLQLLFYSVGIGQISSEVPQNLSASRPQDRQFILSSKKLLLSDSGFYLCAWWGRGTEAFFGQGTRLTVV.

The chain couples TRBV28 to TRBJ2-7; tentative D call: TRBD1 (6 bases). V lost 4 bases to trimming and J lost 4 bases, with 23 bases between them. The CDR3 is 17 amino acids. Germline-derived CDR1 and CDR2 are MDHEN and SYDVKM. The CDR3 DNA is TGTGCCAGCAGTTCGTACATGGACCTGGGGGCCATTTACGAGCAGTACTTC. Protein product: CASSSYMDLGAIYEQYF.

The rearrangement uses TRBV11-2 and TRBJ2-3, with 14 bases identical to TRBD2. The V gene's germline CDR1 is SGHAT and CDR2 FQNNGV. CDR3 size: 14 residues. Losses at the gene ends were 4 bases for V and 11 bases for J; bases not matched to a gene: 5. The CDR3 DNA reads as TGTGCCAGCAGCTCAGGGACTAGCGGGAGTAGGCAGTATTTT. Residues: CASSSGTSGSRQYF.

This sequence joins TRBV15 and TRBJ1-2, with D perhaps matching TRBD1 (5 bases). Between the trimmed V and J ends, which lost 1 base and 3 bases, there was a span of 12 bases. The CDR3 has 15 amino acids. The germline V gene encodes CDR1 LNHNV and CDR2 YYDKDF (reference sequence). The DNA of the CDR3 is TGTGCCACCAGCAGAGTTGGGGCCGTTGACTATGGCTACACCTTC. Translating it yields CATSRVGAVDYGYTF.

The chain employs TRBV6-4 and TRBJ1-1, with D hard to call. This CDR3 is 15 amino acids long. Trimming left V 3 bases short and J 0 bases short, with 11 bases between. Germline V lookup: CDR1 MRHNA, CDR2 SNTAGT. The CDR3 coding sequence is TGTGCCAGCAGTGAAGTTGCAGGCTTGAACACTGAAGCTTTCTTT. It yields the protein CASSEVAGLNTEAFF.

The CDR3 sequence is CATTWGREQYF. The CDR3 DNA sequence: TGTGCCACCACATGGGGGCGGGAGCAGTACTTC. The genes are TRBV19 and TRBJ2-7; tentatively, D is TRBD1 (6 bases). V lost 10 bases, J lost 7 bases, and 14 bases lay in between. From germline, CDR1 is LNHDA and CDR2 SQIVND (reference sequence). CDR3 length equals 11 residues.

The chain combines TRBV7-2 with TRBJ2-7; D gene uncertain. The CDR3 consists of 14 residues. Trimming stripped 1 base from V and 7 bases from J, with 14 bases between. Germline V gene sequence: CDR1 SGHTA, CDR2 FQGNSA. In DNA, the CDR3 is TGTGCCAGCAGCTTAGTTCTCGTCGCGACAGAGCAGTACTTC. Translation: CASSLVLVATEQYF.

The CDR3 sequence: CSGRLAGGGETQYF. For the CDR3, the DNA is TGCAGCGGGAGACTAGCGGGAGGCGGAGAGACCCAGTACTTC. The V gene is TRBV29-1, the J gene TRBJ2-5; TRBD2 agrees at 13 bases. This CDR3 contains 14 residues. Germline values: CDR1 SQVTM, CDR2 ANQGSEA. With V trimmed by 7 bases and J by 4 bases, 6 bases remained unmatched.

CDR3 nucleotide sequence: TGTGCCAGCACCCACCCTTCGGGGGCCTACGAGCAGTACTTC. This encodes CASTHPSGAYEQYF. The V and J genes are TRBV11-2 and TRBJ2-7, with a possible D match to TRBD2 (6 bases). The CDR3 runs 14 residues. CDR1 SGHAT and CDR2 FQNNGV come from the germline V gene. V was shortened by 7 bases and J by 2 bases, with 15 bases between the two germline ends.

This clone was observed a few times. J is TRBJ2-7 and V is TRBV30, with TRBD1 as a possible D gene (5 bases). V shed 0 bases and J shed 2 bases, with 20 bases lying between them. The CDR3 covers 17 residues. The germline V gene encodes CDR1 GTSNPN and CDR2 SVGIG (reference sequence). In DNA form, the CDR3 reads TGTGCCTGGAGTGTAGGGGCGACGAGCGTCCTAGCCTACGAGCAGTACTTC. Translation: CAWSVGATSVLAYEQYF.

In its sample, this clone was seen a few times. This chain connects TRBV13 to TRBJ2-7; TRBD2 matches at 8 bases. CDR1 is PRHDT and CDR2 is FYEKMQ in the germline V gene (reference sequence). Unmatched junction bases numbered 9, after V lost 5 bases and J lost 6 bases. This CDR3 spans 14 amino acids. This chain's CDR3 is CASSVGLDTGEQYF. The CDR3 bases are TGTGCCAGCAGCGTGGGACTAGACACGGGCGAGCAGTACTTC.

The chain is built from TRBV9 and TRBJ1-2; D may be TRBD1 (6 bases). The CDR3 is 13 residues long. The V gene's germline CDR1 is SGDLS and CDR2 YYNGEE. The V gene lost 3 bases and the J gene lost 5 bases, with 11 bases spanning the gap. The CDR3 bases are TGTGCCAGCAGCGGAGGACAGACTTATGGCTACACCTTC. Translation gives CASSGGQTYGYTF.

The chain is built from TRBV6-6 and TRBJ2-3; 10 nucleotides line up with TRBD2. The germline gives CDR1 MNHNY, CDR2 SVGAGI (reference sequence). The trim removed 0 bases at V and 10 bases at J, leaving 7 bases unmatched. The CDR3 contains 15 residues. CDR3 amino acids: CASSYSWASGSSQYF. In DNA form, the CDR3 reads TGTGCCAGCAGTTACTCGTGGGCTAGCGGGAGTTCGCAGTATTTT.

This chain connects TRBV19 to TRBJ1-1; weak D call: TRBD1 (5 bases). Per germline, CDR1 LNHDA and CDR2 SQIVND (reference sequence). The CDR3 runs 14 residues. V lost 3 bases to trimming and J lost 7 bases, with 15 bases between them. CDR3 sequence (DNA): TGTGCCAGTAGTATTTCAGGTCGGCAGGGTGAAGCTTTCTTT. Its translation is CASSISGRQGEAFF.

This chain links TRBV5-8 with TRBJ2-2; possibly TRBD2 for D (5 bases). This CDR3 comprises 14 residues. Germline V gene sequence: CDR1 SGHTS, CDR2 YDEGEE. Trimming left V 7 bases short and J 6 bases short, with 16 bases between. Written as DNA, the CDR3 is TGTGCCAGCGTTCCCAGCGGAGGTGCCGGGGAGCTGTTTTTT. It is translated as CASVPSGGAGELFF. Filled out from reference TRBV5-8 and TRBJ2-2, the complete variable domain reads EAGVTQSPTHLIKTRGQQATLRCSPISGHTSVYWYQQALGLGLQFLLWYDEGEERNRGNFPPRFSGRQFPNYSSELNVNALELEDSALYLCASVPSGGAGELFFGEGSRLTVL.

The chain is built from TRBV9 and TRBJ2-3; possible D gene TRBD2, 5 bases. Germline V CDR1 and CDR2: SGDLS, YYNGEE. V was clipped by 0 bases and J by 1 base, with 9 bases between them. The CDR3 loop spans 15 amino acids. CDR3 sequence reads: CASSVAGSRTDTQYF. The CDR3 nucleotides are TGTGCCAGCAGCGTAGCGGGGTCCCGCACAGATACGCAGTATTTT.

The genes are TRBV7-2 and TRBJ2-1; 9 bases are shared with TRBD2. In germline, CDR1 is SGHTA, CDR2 FQGNSA. V shed 1 base and J 5 bases; nucleotides not matched to a gene: 15. The CDR3 is 19 amino acids. In DNA form, the CDR3 reads TGTGCCAGCAGCTTAGAGCTAGCGGGAATACAGGGGACCCACAATGAGCAGTTCTTC. Its protein is CASSLELAGIQGTHNEQFF. Looking up the rest from reference TRBV7-2 and TRBJ2-1 gives the full variable domain: GAGVSQSPSNKVTEKGKDVELRCDPISGHTALYWYRQSLGQGLEFLIYFQGNSAPDKSGLPSDRFSAERTGGSVSTLTIQRTQQEDSAVYLCASSLELAGIQGTHNEQFFGPGTRLTVL.

The chain links TRBV9 to TRBJ2-7; TRBD1 matches at 11 bases. The length of the CDR3 is 15 residues. Germline assignment: CDR1 SGDLS and CDR2 YYNGEE. The trim removed 0 bases at V and 5 bases at J, leaving 4 bases unmatched. The CDR3 DNA follows: TGTGCCAGCAGCGTAGGGACAGGGGGCGGGAACGAGCAGTACTTC. Amino acid sequence: CASSVGTGGGNEQYF.

The rearrangement joins TRBV11-2 to TRBJ1-2, with D unclear. Trimming cost V 2 bases and J 4 bases, with 11 bases left between them. The CDR3 loop spans 14 amino acids. Germline V gives CDR1 SGHAT, CDR2 FQNNGV. CDR3: CASSLMQAGYGYTF. CDR3 in DNA: TGTGCCAGCAGCTTAATGCAGGCCGGCTATGGCTACACCTTC.

The chain combines TRBV14 with TRBJ2-1; D gene ambiguous. From germline, CDR1 is SGHDN and CDR2 FVKESK. V lost 1 base, J lost 2 bases, and 6 bases lay in between. This CDR3 contains 14 residues. Written as DNA, the CDR3 is TGTGCCAGCAGCCAAGGGAGCCCCTACAATGAGCAGTTCTTC. Translation gives CASSQGSPYNEQFF.